The 17 T cell receptor beta chains given below trace back to one sample, sequenced in a study of T cells in localized non-small cell lung cancer. Method: immunoSEQ multiplex PCR; TCRdb's copy keeps in-frame clones and lacks some. Of 31,000 or so clones detected, approximately 91% appear once; the ten largest clones hold around 2.9%. Sample: peripheral blood, taken before any cancer treatment. The receptor set was obtained from a female donor older than 55 with stage I lung adenocarcinoma.

This clone is a singleton in its sample. V and J are TRBV5-1 and TRBJ1-2; 8 bases are a match to TRBD1. The CDR3 is 15 amino acids. V shed 2 bases and J 9 bases; nucleotides not matched to a gene: 12. From germline, CDR1 is SGHRS and CDR2 YFSETQ. The CDR3 loop is CASSFGPLDRASYTF. The CDR3 coding sequence is TGCGCCAGCAGCTTCGGCCCCCTGGACAGGGCGAGCTACACCTTC. The full variable domain, completed using reference TRBV5-1 and TRBJ1-2, is KAGVTQTPRYLIKTRGQQVTLSCSPISGHRSVSWYQQTPGQGLQFLFEYFSETQRNKGNFPGRFSGRQFSNSRSEMNVSTLELGDSALYLCASSFGPLDRASYTFGSGTRLTVV.

The V call is TRBV10-2, the J call TRBJ2-4; 7 nucleotides match TRBD2. V lost 3 bases to trimming and J lost 3 bases; unmatched junction nucleotides: 8. Looked up from germline, CDR1 is WSHSY and CDR2 is SAAADI. The CDR3 is made up of 16 amino acids. In DNA form, the CDR3 reads TGCGCCAGCAGTGACCCGGCGGGAGTGATCAAAAACATTCAGTACTTC. Protein: CASSDPAGVIKNIQYF.

The V and J genes are TRBV6-4 and TRBJ2-2; possible D gene TRBD1, 6 bases. In germline, CDR1 is MRHNA, CDR2 SNTAGT. The germline V and J ends were trimmed by 2 bases and 6 bases, with 13 bases remaining between them. The CDR3 is 15 amino acids. CDR3 in amino acids: CASSDKAGAAGELFF. DNA of the CDR3: TGTGCCAGCAGTGACAAGGCAGGGGCTGCCGGGGAGCTGTTTTTT.

This chain links TRBV5-8 with TRBJ2-3; TRBD1 matches at 11 bases. The CDR3 sequence is 16 residues long. V shed 4 bases and J 4 bases; nucleotides not matched to a gene: 8. CDR1 is SGHTS, CDR2 YDEGEE, per germline. CDR3 DNA: TGTGCCAGCAGCGACGGGACAGGGGGTGGTGCAGATACGCAGTATTTT. Protein product: CASSDGTGGGADTQYF.

J is TRBJ2-7 and V is TRBV9; D not certain. This CDR3 is built from 13 residues. Germline V CDR1 and CDR2: SGDLS, YYNGEE. The ends were cut back, 0 bases at V and 1 base at J, with 5 bases in the middle. The CDR3 coding sequence is TGTGCCAGCAGCGTAGGGGGTTCCTACGAGCAGTACTTC. This sequence encodes CASSVGGSYEQYF.

The gene calls are TRBV7-6 and TRBJ2-1; D gene unclear. CDR1 and CDR2 (germline): SGHVS, FNYEAQ. The CDR3 consists of 13 residues. V dropped 5 bases and J dropped 5 bases, with 10 bases sitting between them. The CDR3: CASSRSANNEQFF. The CDR3 bases are TGTGCCAGCAGCCGGAGCGCGAACAATGAGCAGTTCTTC.

This chain connects TRBV5-1 to TRBJ2-1, with a weak D call TRBD2 (6 bases). The ends were cut back, 7 bases at V and 0 bases at J, with 11 bases in the middle. The CDR3 extends over 14 amino acids. CDR1 is SGHRS, CDR2 YFSETQ, per germline. This CDR3 is CASGTESSYNEQFF. CDR3 bases: TGCGCCAGCGGGACTGAGAGCTCCTACAATGAGCAGTTCTTC.

The V and J genes are TRBV7-3 and TRBJ2-3; no clear D. The CDR3 is 14 amino acids. The V gene lost 6 bases and the J gene lost 1 base, with 11 bases spanning the gap. In germline, CDR1 is SGHTA, CDR2 FQGTGA. The CDR3 region has the DNA TGTGCCAGCAGTCCCCAGGTGGGCACAGATACGCAGTATTTT. Encoded protein: CASSPQVGTDTQYF.

The chain couples TRBV7-9 to TRBJ2-1; the D call may be TRBD1 or TRBD2 (6 bases each). Deletions cut 5 bases from V and 9 bases from J, with 11 bases between. Germline lookup yields CDR1 SEHNR and CDR2 FQNEAQ (reference sequence). CDR3 length: 12 residues. CDR3 sequence reads: CASSLEGGEQFF. The CDR3, as DNA: TGTGCCAGCAGCCTAGAGGGGGGTGAGCAGTTCTTC.

The chain combines TRBV28 with TRBJ1-3; D is uncertain. The V and J ends lost 2 bases and 6 bases respectively, with 11 bases between them. Germline lookup yields CDR1 MDHEN and CDR2 SYDVKM. This CDR3 has 14 residues. CDR3 in DNA: TGTGCCAGCAGTTTAGGCCAAACCCCAAACACCATATATTTT. Its protein is CASSLGQTPNTIYF.

The genes are TRBV4-1 and TRBJ2-5, with TRBD2 matching 8 bases. CDR1 and CDR2 from the germline V gene are MGHRA and YSYEKL. This CDR3 has 16 residues. The V segment lost 4 bases and the J segment 1 base; nucleotides outside the gene matches: 8. The CDR3 DNA reads TGCGCCAGCAGCCGGGGTAGCGGGGATCCCCAAGAGACCCAGTACTTC. It yields the protein CASSRGSGDPQETQYF.

V usage is TRBV5-1 and J usage is TRBJ1-3, with D uncertain. From germline, CDR1 is SGHRS and CDR2 YFSETQ. V lost 5 bases and J lost 2, with 8 bases in between. This CDR3 is built from 13 residues. This CDR3 reads CASSIEPGNTIYF. Written as DNA, the CDR3 is TGCGCCAGCAGTATTGAACCTGGAAACACCATATATTTT.

The V and J genes are TRBV4-2 and TRBJ2-3; tentative D call: TRBD2 (6 bases). The V end was cut by 0 bases, the J end by 8 bases, with 12 bases between. From germline, CDR1 is LGHNA and CDR2 YNFKEQ. The CDR3 totals 14 residues. The CDR3 DNA sequence: TGTGCCAGCAGCCAAGATACCGCCGGGGGTACGCAGTATTTT. It codes for CASSQDTAGGTQYF.

V is TRBV10-3 and J is TRBJ2-2; 8 nucleotides line up with TRBD1. CDR3 size: 16 residues. The V gene's germline CDR1 is ENHRY and CDR2 SYGVKD. The trim removed 1 base at V and 7 bases at J, leaving 8 bases unmatched. The chain's CDR3 is CAISEFQGADNGELFF. The CDR3 DNA sequence: TGTGCCATCAGTGAGTTCCAGGGGGCGGATAACGGGGAGCTGTTTTTT.

This sequence joins TRBV28 and TRBJ2-7; 7 bases line up with TRBD1. Germline CDR1 is MDHEN and CDR2 is SYDVKM. The junction had 4 bases not matched to a gene; V was cut back by 2 bases and J by 9 bases. The CDR3 is 12 amino acids. The DNA for the CDR3 is TGTGCCAGCAGTTTAACAGGGGTGGGGCAGTACTTC. This encodes CASSLTGVGQYF.

The chain uses TRBV5-6 and TRBJ1-1; TRBD1 agrees at 10 bases. Germline V gives CDR1 SGHDT, CDR2 YYEEEE. This CDR3 comprises 14 residues. V trimming: 1 base; J trimming: 5 bases; junction bases outside the gene matches: 2. Here the CDR3 reads CASSLPDRGTEAFF. The CDR3 DNA reads as TGTGCCAGCAGCTTGCCGGACAGGGGGACTGAAGCTTTCTTT.

This chain links TRBV6-1 with TRBJ1-3, with a possible D match to TRBD1 (5 bases). This CDR3 comprises 16 residues. The V and J ends lost 1 base and 0 bases respectively, with 10 bases between them. Germline CDR1 and CDR2: MNHNS and SASEGT. The CDR3 spells CASSEDRYYSGNTIYF. CDR3 nucleotides: TGTGCCAGCAGTGAAGACAGGTACTACTCTGGAAACACCATATATTTT.